This entry describes one TCR beta chain. These data are taken from a study of T cell responses to AZD1222 COVID-19 vaccine. Produced via immunoSEQ multiplex PCR; TCRdb's table is partial and in-frame only. The table includes 55,000 to 80,000 clones, nearly 90% detected once. This CDR3 is built from 16 residues. Germline V gene lookup returns CDR1 SGDLS and CDR2 YYNGEE. The V end was cut by 0 bases, the J end by 3 bases, with 12 bases between. The chain is built from TRBV9 and TRBJ2-2; tentatively, D is TRBD2 (5 bases). The source was peripheral blood, collected 28 days after the second AZD1222 dose. This clonotype was obtained from an adult who received the AZD1222 COVID-19 vaccine. CDR3 protein: CASSVEGRAYTGELFF. DNA for the CDR3: TGTGCCAGCAGCGTAGAAGGGCGGGCGTACACCGGGGAGCTGTTTTTT.